The T cell receptor (beta chain) under discussion was sequenced for a study of control samples from healthy donors and cancer patients. Only in-frame clones appear in the TCRdb table, and some are missing; sequencing was by immunoSEQ multiplex PCR. The table records approximately 92,000 clones, just over 90% of them present only once. This CDR3 is 13 amino acids long. Deletions cut 3 bases from V and 4 bases from J, with 10 bases between. Germline V gene sequence: CDR1 SGHRS, CDR2 YFSETQ. This chain links TRBV5-1 with TRBJ2-5; either TRBD1 or TRBD2 may supply D (5 bases each). This sequence was found in a woman under 40 in good health. Sequencing input: blood. In nucleotides, the CDR3 is TGCGCCAGCAGCTACCGGGGCCCAGAGACCCAGTACTTC. This codes for CASSYRGPETQYF.